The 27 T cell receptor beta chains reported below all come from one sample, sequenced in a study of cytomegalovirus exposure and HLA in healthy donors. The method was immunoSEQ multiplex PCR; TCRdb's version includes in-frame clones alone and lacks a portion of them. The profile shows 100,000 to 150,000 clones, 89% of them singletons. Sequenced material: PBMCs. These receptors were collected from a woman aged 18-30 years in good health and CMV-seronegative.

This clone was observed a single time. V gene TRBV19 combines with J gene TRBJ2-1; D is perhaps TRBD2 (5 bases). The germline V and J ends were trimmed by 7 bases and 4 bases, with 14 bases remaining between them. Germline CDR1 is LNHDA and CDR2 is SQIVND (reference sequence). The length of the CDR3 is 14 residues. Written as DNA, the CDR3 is TGTGCCAGTATGGGGAGTGAGGGATACAATGAGCAGTTCTTC. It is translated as CASMGSEGYNEQFF.

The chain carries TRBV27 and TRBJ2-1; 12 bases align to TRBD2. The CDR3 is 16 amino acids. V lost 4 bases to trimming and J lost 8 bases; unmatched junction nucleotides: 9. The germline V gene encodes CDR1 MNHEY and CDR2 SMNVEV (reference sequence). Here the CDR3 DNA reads TGTGCCAGCAGTTCCGGACTAGCGGGATTATTCGATGAGCAGTTCTTC. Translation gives CASSSGLAGLFDEQFF.

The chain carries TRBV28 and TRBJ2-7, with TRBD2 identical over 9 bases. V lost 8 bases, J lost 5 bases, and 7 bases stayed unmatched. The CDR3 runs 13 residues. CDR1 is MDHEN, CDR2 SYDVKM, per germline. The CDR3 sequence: CASVLAGEDEQYF. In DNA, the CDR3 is TGTGCCAGCGTCTTAGCGGGAGAGGACGAGCAGTACTTC.

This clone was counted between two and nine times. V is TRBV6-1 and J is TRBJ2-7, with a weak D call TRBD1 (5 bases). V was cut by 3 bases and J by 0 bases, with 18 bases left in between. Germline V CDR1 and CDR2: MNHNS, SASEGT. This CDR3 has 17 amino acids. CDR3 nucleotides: TGTGCCAGCAGTGAGTCTAAGGGGTGGGCTAGCTCCTACGAGCAGTACTTC. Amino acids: CASSESKGWASSYEQYF.

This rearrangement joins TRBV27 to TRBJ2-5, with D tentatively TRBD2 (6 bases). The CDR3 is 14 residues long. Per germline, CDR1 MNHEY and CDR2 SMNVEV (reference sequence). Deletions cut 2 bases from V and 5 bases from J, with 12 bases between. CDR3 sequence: CASSLTSGPETQYF. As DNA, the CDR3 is TGTGCCAGCAGTTTAACCAGCGGGCCGGAGACCCAGTACTTC.

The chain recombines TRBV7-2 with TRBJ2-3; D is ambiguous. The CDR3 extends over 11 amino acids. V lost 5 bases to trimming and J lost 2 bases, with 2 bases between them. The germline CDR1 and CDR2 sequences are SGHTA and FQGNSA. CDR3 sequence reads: CASSLTDTQYF. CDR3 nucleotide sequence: TGTGCCAGCAGCCTCACAGATACGCAGTATTTT.

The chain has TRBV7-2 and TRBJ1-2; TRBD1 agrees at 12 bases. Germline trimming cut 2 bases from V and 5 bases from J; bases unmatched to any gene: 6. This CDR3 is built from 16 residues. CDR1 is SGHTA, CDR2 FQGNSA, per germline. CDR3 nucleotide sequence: TGTGCCAGCAGCTTAAGGGACAGGGGGCCGGCGTATGGCTACACCTTC. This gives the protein CASSLRDRGPAYGYTF.

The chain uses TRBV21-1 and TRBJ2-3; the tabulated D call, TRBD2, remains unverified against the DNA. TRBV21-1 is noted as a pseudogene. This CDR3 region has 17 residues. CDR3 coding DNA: TGTGCCAGCAGCGAACCGGGACTAGCGGGAGGGCCCAATACGCAGTATTTT. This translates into CASSEPGLAGGPNTQYF.

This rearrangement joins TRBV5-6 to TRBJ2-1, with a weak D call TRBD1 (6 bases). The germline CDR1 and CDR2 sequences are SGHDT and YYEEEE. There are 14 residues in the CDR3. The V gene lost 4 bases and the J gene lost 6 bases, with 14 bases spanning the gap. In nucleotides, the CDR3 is TGTGCCAGCAGCCCGCATCCAGGGGCCAATGAGCAGTTCTTC. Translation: CASSPHPGANEQFF.

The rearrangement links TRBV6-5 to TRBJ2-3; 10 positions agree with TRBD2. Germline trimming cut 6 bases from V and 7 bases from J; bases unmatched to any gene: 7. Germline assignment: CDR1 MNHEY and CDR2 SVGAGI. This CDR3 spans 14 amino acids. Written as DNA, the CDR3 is TGTGCCAGCAGCCTAGCGGGAGTATCCTATACGCAGTATTTT. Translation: CASSLAGVSYTQYF.

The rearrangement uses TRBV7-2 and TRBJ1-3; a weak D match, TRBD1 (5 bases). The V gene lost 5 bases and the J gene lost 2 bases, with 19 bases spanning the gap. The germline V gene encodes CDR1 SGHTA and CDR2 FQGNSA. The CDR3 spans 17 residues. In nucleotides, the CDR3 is TGTGCCAGCAGCCCTCGGACACTAAAGTGGGCTGGAAACACCATATATTTT. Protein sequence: CASSPRTLKWAGNTIYF.

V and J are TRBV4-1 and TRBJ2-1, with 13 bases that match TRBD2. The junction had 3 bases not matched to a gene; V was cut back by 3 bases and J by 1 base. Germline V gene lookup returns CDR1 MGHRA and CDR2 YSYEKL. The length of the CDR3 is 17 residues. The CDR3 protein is CASSQGLAGRSYNEQFF. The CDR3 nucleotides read TGCGCCAGCAGCCAGGGACTAGCGGGGCGGTCCTACAATGAGCAGTTCTTC.

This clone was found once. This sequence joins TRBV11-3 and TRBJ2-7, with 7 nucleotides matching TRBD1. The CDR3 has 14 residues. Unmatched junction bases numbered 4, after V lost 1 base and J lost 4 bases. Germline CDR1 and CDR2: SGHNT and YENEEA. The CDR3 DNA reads TGTGCCAGCAGCTTAGGGAGACAGGGTTACGAGCAGTACTTC. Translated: CASSLGRQGYEQYF.

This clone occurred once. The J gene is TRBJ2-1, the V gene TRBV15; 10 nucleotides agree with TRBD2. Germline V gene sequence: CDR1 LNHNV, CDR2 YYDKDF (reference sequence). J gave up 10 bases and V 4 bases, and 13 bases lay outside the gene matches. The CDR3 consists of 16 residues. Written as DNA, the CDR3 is TGTGCCACCAGCATCGCCCCCAGCGGGAGGGCGAGGGAGCAGTTCTTC. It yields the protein CATSIAPSGRAREQFF.

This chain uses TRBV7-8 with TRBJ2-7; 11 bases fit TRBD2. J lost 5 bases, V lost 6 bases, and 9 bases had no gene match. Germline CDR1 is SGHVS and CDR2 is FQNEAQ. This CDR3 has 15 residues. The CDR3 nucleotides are TGTGCCAGCAGGTCCCCTCTAGCGGGAGGTAACGAGCAGTACTTC. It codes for CASRSPLAGGNEQYF.

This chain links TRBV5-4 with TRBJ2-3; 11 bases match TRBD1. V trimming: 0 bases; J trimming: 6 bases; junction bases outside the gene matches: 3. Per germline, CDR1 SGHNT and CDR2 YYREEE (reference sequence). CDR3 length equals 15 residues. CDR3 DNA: TGTGCCAGCAGCTTGGCCGGGACAGGGGGGGATACGCAGTATTTT. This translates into CASSLAGTGGDTQYF.

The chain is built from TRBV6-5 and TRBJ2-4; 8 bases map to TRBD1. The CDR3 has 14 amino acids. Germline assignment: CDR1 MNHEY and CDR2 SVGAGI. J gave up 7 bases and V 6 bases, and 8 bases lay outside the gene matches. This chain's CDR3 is CASSLGQGVNIQYF. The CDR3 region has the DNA TGTGCCAGCAGCCTAGGACAGGGTGTGAACATTCAGTACTTC.

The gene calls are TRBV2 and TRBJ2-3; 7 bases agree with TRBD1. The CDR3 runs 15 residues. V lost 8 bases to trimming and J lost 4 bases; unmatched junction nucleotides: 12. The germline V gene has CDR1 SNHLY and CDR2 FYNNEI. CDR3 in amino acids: CASSGMGQGADTQYF. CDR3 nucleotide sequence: TGTGCCAGCTCCGGTATGGGGCAGGGGGCAGATACGCAGTATTTT.

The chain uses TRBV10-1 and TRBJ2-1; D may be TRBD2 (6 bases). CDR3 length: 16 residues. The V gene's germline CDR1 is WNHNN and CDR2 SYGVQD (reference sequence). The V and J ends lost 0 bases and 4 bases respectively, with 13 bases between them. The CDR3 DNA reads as TGCGCCAGCAGTGAGTCCGGCGGGACCAATTACAATGAGCAGTTCTTC. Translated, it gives CASSESGGTNYNEQFF.

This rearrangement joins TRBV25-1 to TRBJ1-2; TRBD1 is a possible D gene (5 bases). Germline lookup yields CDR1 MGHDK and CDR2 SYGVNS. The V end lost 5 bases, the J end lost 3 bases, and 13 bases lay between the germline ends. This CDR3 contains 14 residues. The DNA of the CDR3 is TGTGCCAGCAGTACCCAGACAGCGCACTATGGCTACACCTTC. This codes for CASSTQTAHYGYTF.

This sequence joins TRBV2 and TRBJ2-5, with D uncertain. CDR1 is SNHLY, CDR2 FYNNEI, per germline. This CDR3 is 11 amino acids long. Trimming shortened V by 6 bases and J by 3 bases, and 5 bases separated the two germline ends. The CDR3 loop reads CASSREETQYF. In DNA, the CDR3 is TGTGCCAGCAGCCGGGAAGAGACCCAGTACTTC.

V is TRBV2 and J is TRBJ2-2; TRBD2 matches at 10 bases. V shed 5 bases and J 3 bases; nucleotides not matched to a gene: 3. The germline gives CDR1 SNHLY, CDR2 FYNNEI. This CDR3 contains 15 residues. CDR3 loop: CASSKTSGYTGELFF. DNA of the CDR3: TGTGCCAGCAGTAAGACTAGCGGGTACACCGGGGAGCTGTTTTTT.

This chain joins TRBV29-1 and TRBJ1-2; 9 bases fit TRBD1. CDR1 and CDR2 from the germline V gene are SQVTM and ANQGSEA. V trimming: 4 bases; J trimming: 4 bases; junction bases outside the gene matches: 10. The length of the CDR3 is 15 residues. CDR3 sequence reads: CSVGSGQGVLYGYTF. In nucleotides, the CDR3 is TGCAGCGTTGGTTCGGGACAGGGCGTCCTCTATGGCTACACCTTC.

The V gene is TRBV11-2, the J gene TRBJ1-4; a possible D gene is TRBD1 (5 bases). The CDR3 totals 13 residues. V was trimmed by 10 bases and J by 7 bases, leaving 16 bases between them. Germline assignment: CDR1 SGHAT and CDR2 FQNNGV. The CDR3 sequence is CATQGYGGEKLFF. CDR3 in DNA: TGTGCCACCCAGGGTTATGGTGGTGAAAAACTGTTTTTT.

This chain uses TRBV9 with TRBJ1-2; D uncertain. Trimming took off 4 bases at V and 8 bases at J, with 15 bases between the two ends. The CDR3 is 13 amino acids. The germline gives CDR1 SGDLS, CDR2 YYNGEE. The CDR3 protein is CASSPRSLEGYTF. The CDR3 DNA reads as TGTGCCAGCAGCCCGAGGAGTCTAGAAGGCTACACCTTC.

The chain's CDR3 is CASSLFFSADTQYF. CDR3 nucleotide sequence: TGTGCCAGCAGTTTATTTTTCTCAGCAGATACGCAGTATTTT. V gene TRBV27 combines with J gene TRBJ2-3; D gene uncertain. The V end was cut by 1 base, the J end by 4 bases, with 9 bases between. CDR3 length: 14 residues. Per the germline V gene, CDR1 is MNHEY and CDR2 is SMNVEV (reference sequence).

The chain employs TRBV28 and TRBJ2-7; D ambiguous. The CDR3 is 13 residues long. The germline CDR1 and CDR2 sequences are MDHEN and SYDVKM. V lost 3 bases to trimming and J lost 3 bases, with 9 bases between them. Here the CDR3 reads CASSLVRDYEQYF. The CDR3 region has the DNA TGTGCCAGCAGTTTGGTTCGAGACTACGAGCAGTACTTC.